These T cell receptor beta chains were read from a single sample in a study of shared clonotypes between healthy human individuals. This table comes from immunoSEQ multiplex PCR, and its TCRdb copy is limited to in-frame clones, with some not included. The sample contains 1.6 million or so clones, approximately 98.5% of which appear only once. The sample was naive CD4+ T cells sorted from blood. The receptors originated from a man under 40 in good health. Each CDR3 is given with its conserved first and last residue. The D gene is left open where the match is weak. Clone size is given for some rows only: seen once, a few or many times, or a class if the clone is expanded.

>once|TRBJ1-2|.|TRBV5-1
TGCGCCAGCGGACCGGGACTCAAGTTCTATGGCTACACCTTC
CASGPGLKFYGYTF
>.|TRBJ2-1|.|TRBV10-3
TGTGCCATCAGTGAGTTGAATGGCTATGAGCAGTTCTTC
CAISELNGYEQFF
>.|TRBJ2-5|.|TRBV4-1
TGCGCCAGCAGCCAAGCTTTATTAGAAGAGACCCAGTACTTC
CASSQALLEETQYF
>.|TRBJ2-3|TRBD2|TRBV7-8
TGTGCCAGTACCAGACTAGCGGGTCGTAGCACAGATACGCAGTATTTT
CASTRLAGRSTDTQYF
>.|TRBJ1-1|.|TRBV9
TGTGCCAGTTCTACGGGGCAGAACACTGAAGCTTTCTTT
CASSTGQNTEAFF
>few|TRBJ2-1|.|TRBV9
TGTGCCAGCAGCGTCGGCGGGACCTACAATGAGCAGTTCTTC
CASSVGGTYNEQFF
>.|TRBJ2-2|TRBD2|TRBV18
TGTGCCAGCTCACCACTGGGACTAGCGGGGGTGAACACCGGGGAGCTGTTTTTT
CASSPLGLAGVNTGELFF
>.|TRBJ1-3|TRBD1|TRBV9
TGTGCCAGCAGCGCCGAGGGACAGGGGAGGGGAAACACCATATATTTT
CASSAEGQGRGNTIYF
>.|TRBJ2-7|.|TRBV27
TGTGCCAGCAGTTTAGGTAGGAAAGGGACCTACGAGCAGTACTTC
CASSLGRKGTYEQYF
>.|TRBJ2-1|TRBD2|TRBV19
TGTGCCAGTACCCAAGCGGGAGGCAGTTCTGAGCAGTTCTTC
CASTQAGGSSEQFF
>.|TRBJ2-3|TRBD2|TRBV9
TGTGCCAGCAACCCTAGCGGGATTTTCGCAGATACGCAGTATTTT
CASNPSGIFADTQYF
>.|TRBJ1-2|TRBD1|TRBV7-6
TGTGCCAGCAGCTCAGGGACAGGGAGTAATGGCTACACCTTC
CASSSGTGSNGYTF
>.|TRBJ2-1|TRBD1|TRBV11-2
TGTGCCAGCAGCCGAGTACAGGGGAAGGACAATGAGCAGTTCTTC
CASSRVQGKDNEQFF
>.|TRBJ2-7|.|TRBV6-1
TGTGCCAGCAGTGGGGACATTCCCCCCTACGAGCAGTACTTC
CASSGDIPPYEQYF
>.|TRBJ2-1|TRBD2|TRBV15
TGTGCCACCAGCTTGGGACTAGCGTACAGGAATGAGCAGTTCTTC
CATSLGLAYRNEQFF
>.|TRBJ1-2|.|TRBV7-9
TGTGCCAGTAGCTTAAGGGACAACTATGGCTACACCTTC
CASSLRDNYGYTF
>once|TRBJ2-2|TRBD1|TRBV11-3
TGTGCCAGCAGCTTTGCGACAGGGGGGATTTCGACCGGGGAGCTGTTTTTT
CASSFATGGISTGELFF
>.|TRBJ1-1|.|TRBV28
TGTGCCAGCGGGGGCCGGGCGGACACTGAAGCTTTCTTT
CASGGRADTEAFF
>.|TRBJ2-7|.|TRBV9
TGTGCCAGCAGCGTCGCAGCCGGAGGGTACGAGCAGTACTTC
CASSVAAGGYEQYF
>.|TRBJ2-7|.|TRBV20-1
TGCAGTGCCGGTACAGGGTACGAGCAGTACTTC
CSAGTGYEQYF
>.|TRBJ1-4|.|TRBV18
TGTGCCAGCTCACCTGAACAGTTGGTAAAACTGTTTTTT
CASSPEQLVKLFF
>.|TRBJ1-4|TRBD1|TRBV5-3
TGTGCCAGAAGCCTGCCGGGGGACAGGAGATTACCTAATGAAAAACTGTTTTTT
CARSLPGDRRLPNEKLFF
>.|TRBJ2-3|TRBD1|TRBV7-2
TGTGCCAGCAGCCGCGGGACAGGGCCTAGCACAGATACGCAGTATTTT
CASSRGTGPSTDTQYF
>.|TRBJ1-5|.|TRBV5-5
TGTGCCAGCAGCTTGGTTTCTACGGGCCAGCCCCAGCATTTT
CASSLVSTGQPQHF
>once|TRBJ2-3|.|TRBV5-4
TGTGCCAGCATCGATCATAACACAGATACGCAGTATTTT
CASIDHNTDTQYF